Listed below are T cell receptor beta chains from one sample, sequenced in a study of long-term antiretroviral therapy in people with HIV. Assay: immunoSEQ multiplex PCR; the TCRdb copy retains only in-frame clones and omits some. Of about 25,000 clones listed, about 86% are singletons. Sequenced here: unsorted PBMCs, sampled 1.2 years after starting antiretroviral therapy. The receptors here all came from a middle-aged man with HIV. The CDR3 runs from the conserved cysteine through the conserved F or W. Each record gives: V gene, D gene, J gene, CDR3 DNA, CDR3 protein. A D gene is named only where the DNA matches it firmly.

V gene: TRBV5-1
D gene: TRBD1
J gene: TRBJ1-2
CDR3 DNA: TGCGCCAGCACCATGCTTAGGACAGGATCCTCCGAAACCAACTATGGCTACACCTTC
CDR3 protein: CASTMLRTGSSETNYGYTF

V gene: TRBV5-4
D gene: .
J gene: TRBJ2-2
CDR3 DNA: TGTGCCAGCAGCTTTTTGGGCCCCGGGGAGCTGTTTTTT
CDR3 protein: CASSFLGPGELFF

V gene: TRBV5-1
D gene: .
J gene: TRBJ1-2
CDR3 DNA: TGCGCCAGCAGCTTGGGGGGTGACTATGGCTACACCTTC
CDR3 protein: CASSLGGDYGYTF

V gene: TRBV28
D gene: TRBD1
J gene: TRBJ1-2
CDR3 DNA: TGTGCCAGCAGCAAAGACTCGACAGGGGTGAATGGCTACACCTTC
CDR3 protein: CASSKDSTGVNGYTF

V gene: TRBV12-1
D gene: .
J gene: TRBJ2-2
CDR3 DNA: TGTGCCAGTAAAAGGAGGACCGGGGAGCTGTTTTTT
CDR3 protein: CASKRRTGELFF

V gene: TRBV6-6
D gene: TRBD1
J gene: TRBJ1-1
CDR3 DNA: TGTGCCAGCAATAAACAGGGGAGCACTGAAGCTTTCTTT
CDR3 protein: CASNKQGSTEAFF

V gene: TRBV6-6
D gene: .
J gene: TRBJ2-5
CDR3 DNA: TGTGCCAGCAGAAACCAGGACAGCCCCCTGGGAGAGACCCAGTACTTC
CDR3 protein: CASRNQDSPLGETQYF

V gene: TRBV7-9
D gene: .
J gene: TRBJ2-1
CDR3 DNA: TGTGCCAGCAGCCCCCTCACTGAGCAGTTCTTC
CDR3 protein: CASSPLTEQFF

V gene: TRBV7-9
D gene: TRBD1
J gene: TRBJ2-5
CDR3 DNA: TGTGCCAGCAGTAACGAGGGGGCCTTAAAGACCCAGTACTTC
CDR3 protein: CASSNEGALKTQYF

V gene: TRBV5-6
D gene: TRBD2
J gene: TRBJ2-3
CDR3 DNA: TGTGCCAGCAGCTGGACGGGGGGGCGCACAGATACGCAGTATTTT
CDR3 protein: CASSWTGGRTDTQYF

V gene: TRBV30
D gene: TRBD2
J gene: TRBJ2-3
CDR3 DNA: TGTGCGATGGGGCTAGCGGGGGGGCCCGCAGATACGCAGTATTTT
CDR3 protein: CAMGLAGGPADTQYF